This entry is about one T cell receptor beta chain. The antigen is not known. It was with 60 Vbeta and 13 Jbeta primers that the PCR ran. TCRdb's table, derived via immunoSEQ multiplex PCR, lists solely in-frame clones and lacks some. The repertoire holds around 190,000 clones, around 79% seen once, with around 1.6% in the top ten. The sample belongs to a study of cytomegalovirus exposure and HLA in healthy donors. Whole-study results and caveats: Trimming of TCR beta V- and J-genes showed a link, identified in a later analysis, to a missense DCLRE1C variant. Most TCR sequences showed up rarely, but some public TCRs showed up in many donors. Later analysis placed DRB1 highest and HLA-C lowest in TCR association rates, which differed by HLA locus.

V shed 8 bases, J shed 1 base, and the junction held 6 bases outside the gene matches. CDR3 length: 15 residues. CDR1 MRHNA and CDR2 SNTAGT come from the germline V gene. This receptor was identified in a woman aged 45-60 years in good health and CMV-seronegative. The sample taken for sequencing was PBMCs. This chain connects TRBV6-4 to TRBJ1-5, with 9 bases identical to TRBD1. The DNA of the CDR3 is TGTGCCAGCGGAAAGGGACAGGGCAGCAATCAGCCCCAGCATTTT. Amino acids: CASGKGQGSNQPQHF.